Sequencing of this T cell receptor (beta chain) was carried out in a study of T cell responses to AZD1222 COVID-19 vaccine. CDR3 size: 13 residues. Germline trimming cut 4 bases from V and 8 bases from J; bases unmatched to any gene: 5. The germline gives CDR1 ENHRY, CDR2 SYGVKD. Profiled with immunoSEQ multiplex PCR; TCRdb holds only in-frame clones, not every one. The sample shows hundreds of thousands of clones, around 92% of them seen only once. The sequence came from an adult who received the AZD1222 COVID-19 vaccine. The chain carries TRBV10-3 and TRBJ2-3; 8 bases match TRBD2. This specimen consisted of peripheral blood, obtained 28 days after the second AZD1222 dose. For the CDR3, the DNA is TGTGCCATCAGTGGGACTAGCCAGGGTACGCAGTATTTT. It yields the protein CAISGTSQGTQYF.